This record looks at one T cell receptor beta chain sequence and its context. These data belong to a study of technical replicates of blood from a few donors. TCRdb keeps only in-frame clones here, not all; method: immunoSEQ multiplex PCR. This sample has about 70,000 clones, with roughly 96% found just once. Trimming removed 5 bases from V and 5 bases from J, with 12 bases in between. The CDR3 is made up of 13 amino acids. Germline CDR1 is LNHNV and CDR2 is YYDKDF (reference sequence). This chain uses TRBV15 with TRBJ1-1; a possible D gene is TRBD1 (5 bases). The specimen was T cells isolated from PBMCs. The receptor was derived from a human donor in good health. The CDR3 DNA is TGTGCCACCAGCGTTAATGGACATACTGAAGCTTTCTTT. Translation: CATSVNGHTEAFF. Supplemented by reference TRBV15 and TRBJ1-1, the full variable domain reads DAMVIQNPRYQVTQFGKPVTLSCSQTLNHNVMYWYQQKSSQAPKLLFHYYDKDFNNEADTPDNFQSRRPNTSFCFLDIRSPGLGDTAMYLCATSVNGHTEAFFGQGTRLTVV.